The 28 T cell receptor beta chains below were found in one sample sequenced in a study of cytotoxic CD8 clonotypes in ibrutinib-treated CLL. Libraries were prepared by immunoSEQ multiplex PCR; TCRdb keeps only in-frame clonotypes and omits some of them. Of some 300,000 clones listed, almost 80% are singletons. Sequencing used PBMCs, obtained before ibrutinib treatment. The receptors come from a human donor with chronic lymphocytic leukemia.

The chain is built from TRBV5-1 and TRBJ2-3; D might be TRBD2 (6 bases). CDR3 length equals 12 residues. Germline CDR1 is SGHRS and CDR2 is YFSETQ. Trimming removed 1 base at V and 14 bases at J, with 14 bases between. The CDR3 protein is CASSLWAGRTYF. As DNA, the CDR3 is TGCGCCAGCAGCTTGTGGGCGGGACGGACGTATTTT.

This chain connects TRBV2 to TRBJ2-7, with 13 bases fitting TRBD2. V lost 6 bases and J lost 2; bases outside the gene matches: 4. Germline CDR1 is SNHLY and CDR2 is FYNNEI. The CDR3 sequence is 15 residues long. CDR3 loop: CASRLLAGGPYEQYF. In nucleotides, the CDR3 is TGTGCCAGCAGGTTACTAGCGGGAGGGCCCTACGAGCAGTACTTC.

The rearrangement uses TRBV11-3 and TRBJ2-1, with 13 bases lining up with TRBD2. Germline-derived CDR1 and CDR2 are SGHNT and YENEEA. The CDR3 has 16 residues. With V trimmed by 1 base and J by 4 bases, 1 base remained unmatched. CDR3 bases: TGTGCCAGCAGCTTAGGACTAGCGGGAGGTTACAATGAGCAGTTCTTC. It codes for CASSLGLAGGYNEQFF. The full variable domain, its missing parts supplied by reference TRBV11-3 and TRBJ2-1, is EAGVVQSPRYKIIEKKQPVAFWCNPISGHNTLYWYLQNLGQGPELLIRYENEEAVDDSQLPKDRFSAERLKGVDSTLKIQPAELGDSAVYLCASSLGLAGGYNEQFFGPGTRLTVL.

This rearrangement joins TRBV4-3 to TRBJ2-7, with 10 bases matching TRBD1. Germline V gene data show CDR1 as LGHNA and CDR2 as YSLEER. V lost 1 base and J lost 4; bases outside the gene matches: 7. This CDR3 region has 16 residues. CDR3 amino acids: CASSQVRGTGVYEQYF. CDR3 nucleotides: TGCGCCAGCAGCCAAGTCAGAGGGACAGGGGTGTACGAGCAGTACTTC.

The chain uses TRBV5-1 and TRBJ2-7; the D gene is possibly TRBD2 (6 bases). Trimming took 5 bases from V and 3 from J, leaving 24 bases between them. The CDR3 sequence is 17 residues long. Germline V gene data show CDR1 as SGHRS and CDR2 as YFSETQ. The CDR3: CASRRRQFGSGDYEQYF. The DNA for the CDR3 is TGCGCCAGCAGACGGCGGCAGTTTGGTAGCGGTGACTACGAGCAGTACTTC.

This clone came up a few times. This chain joins TRBV5-4 and TRBJ2-7, with 13 positions matching TRBD2. The CDR3 totals 15 residues. Per the germline V gene, CDR1 is SGHNT and CDR2 is YYREEE (reference sequence). The V and J ends lost 4 bases and 3 bases, in that order; junction bases with no gene match: 4. CDR3 DNA sequence: TGTGCCAGCAGCCCCGGACTAGCGGGAGTCTACGAGCAGTACTTC. Translating it yields CASSPGLAGVYEQYF.

J is TRBJ1-2 and V is TRBV7-9, with D perhaps TRBD1 (5 bases). CDR1 and CDR2 (germline): SEHNR, FQNEAQ (reference sequence). Trimming stripped 5 bases from V and 5 bases from J, with 9 bases between. The CDR3 covers 12 residues. The CDR3 DNA follows: TGTGCCAGCAGCATAGGGGCTTATGGCTACACCTTC. Its protein is CASSIGAYGYTF.

The rearrangement uses TRBV30 and TRBJ1-1; maybe TRBD1 (6 bases). Germline V gene data show CDR1 as GTSNPN and CDR2 as SVGIG (reference sequence). Trimming pared 4 bases from V and 2 bases from J, leaving 17 bases between. The CDR3 is made up of 15 amino acids. The CDR3 DNA reads as TGTGCCTGGATCAGCACCACAGGGCGTAACACTGAAGCTTTCTTT. Its translation is CAWISTTGRNTEAFF.

There are a few counts of this clone. V gene TRBV11-2 combines with J gene TRBJ2-1; D is perhaps TRBD2 (5 bases). V shed 6 bases and J shed 7 bases, with 16 bases lying between them. Per the germline V gene, CDR1 is SGHAT and CDR2 is FQNNGV. The CDR3 length is 14 residues. The CDR3 loop is CASRSSAGRNEQFF. Here the CDR3 DNA reads TGTGCCAGCAGGTCGAGTGCGGGTAGGAATGAGCAGTTCTTC.

The genes are TRBV28 and TRBJ2-3, with no clear D. Trimming took 6 bases from V and 6 from J, leaving 10 bases between them. The CDR3 runs to 12 residues. Per the germline V gene, CDR1 is MDHEN and CDR2 is SYDVKM. The CDR3 nucleotides read TGTGCCAGCAGAATTCCCACTGATACGCAGTATTTT. Its protein product is CASRIPTDTQYF.

The chain links TRBV7-3 to TRBJ2-5; D not resolved. Trimming left V 1 base short and J 5 bases short, with 11 bases between. The CDR3 extends over 14 amino acids. Germline CDR1 reads SGHTA; CDR2 reads FQGTGA. Here the CDR3 reads CASSLMGGDETQYF. The CDR3 nucleotides are TGTGCCAGCAGCTTAATGGGTGGAGACGAGACCCAGTACTTC.

V gene TRBV6-5 combines with J gene TRBJ1-2; 8 bases are shared with TRBD1. The CDR3 length is 15 residues. Germline values: CDR1 MNHEY, CDR2 SVGAGI. V gave up 7 bases and J gave up 7 bases; unmatched junction bases: 14. The CDR3 DNA is TGTGCCAGCACCAACTATCCAGGGGGCCCCTTTGGCTACACCTTC. This sequence encodes CASTNYPGGPFGYTF.

The chain recombines TRBV7-8 with TRBJ2-5; the D gene is possibly TRBD2 (6 bases). Between the trimmed V and J ends, which lost 1 base and 2 bases, there was a span of 14 bases. CDR1 and CDR2 (germline): SGHVS, FQNEAQ. This CDR3 contains 16 residues. CDR3 region: CASSLVPGELQETQYF. CDR3 DNA: TGTGCCAGCAGCTTAGTTCCGGGAGAGCTTCAAGAGACCCAGTACTTC.

This clone was picked up one time. A much larger clone differs from this one at a single base, so this may be a read error. Other DNA sequences in the sample encode the same CDR3. The chain is built from TRBV6-5 and TRBJ2-7; D is undetermined. V lost 6 bases, J lost 4 bases, and 7 bases lay in between. This CDR3 is 11 amino acids long. Germline CDR1 MNHEY, CDR2 SVGAGI. The CDR3 nucleotides read TGTGCCAGCAGCTTGGGTTACGAGCAGTACTTC. Encoded protein: CASSLGYEQYF.

Only a few counts were recorded for this clone. One junction end disagrees with the germline gene, perhaps due to a read error. The rearrangement links TRBV5-1 to TRBJ1-4; TRBD1 might be the D (5 bases). This CDR3 has 13 amino acids. Germline assignment: CDR1 SGHRS and CDR2 YFSETQ. CDR3 residues: CASSLAGDQITVF. The CDR3 DNA reads as TGCGCCAGCAGCTTGGCCGGGGACCAGATTACGGTTTTT.

In this sample, this clone turned up once. The genes are TRBV6-1 and TRBJ2-7, with D hard to call. CDR1 is MNHNS, CDR2 SASEGT, per germline. V was shortened by 3 bases and J by 3 bases, with 15 bases between the two germline ends. CDR3 size: 15 residues. The CDR3 loop reads CASSEDLQAFYEQYF. The CDR3 bases are TGTGCCAGCAGTGAGGATCTACAAGCTTTCTACGAGCAGTACTTC.

This chain joins TRBV7-2 and TRBJ1-5; 7 nucleotides line up with TRBD1. The CDR3 is 14 residues long. The J segment lost 2 bases and the V segment lost 7 bases, leaving 5 bases of the junction unmatched. Looked up from germline, CDR1 is SGHTA and CDR2 is FQGNSA. CDR3 sequence: CASNQGGGNQPQHF. The CDR3 nucleotides read TGTGCCAGCAACCAGGGGGGAGGCAATCAGCCCCAGCATTTT.

V and J are TRBV5-1 and TRBJ2-1; D is possibly TRBD1 or TRBD2 (5 bases each). V was shortened by 3 bases and J by 4 bases, with 14 bases between the two germline ends. This CDR3 contains 15 residues. Looked up from germline, CDR1 is SGHRS and CDR2 is YFSETQ. This CDR3 is CASSSPGQMYNEQFF. The CDR3 region has the DNA TGCGCCAGCAGCTCGCCGGGGCAGATGTACAATGAGCAGTTCTTC.

V usage is TRBV6-5 and J usage is TRBJ2-7, with 8 bases aligning to TRBD2. The germline gives CDR1 MNHEY, CDR2 SVGAGI. Unmatched junction bases numbered 7, after V lost 5 bases and J lost 1 base. The CDR3 consists of 15 residues. CDR3 residues: CASSALAGTSYEQYF. The CDR3 DNA reads TGTGCCAGCAGTGCCCTAGCGGGCACATCCTACGAGCAGTACTTC.

The chain combines TRBV10-1 with TRBJ2-2; TRBD2 matches at 7 bases. The CDR3 consists of 16 residues. CDR1 WNHNN and CDR2 SYGVQD come from the germline V gene (reference sequence). J lost 5 bases, V lost 0 bases, and 6 bases had no gene match. CDR3 sequence: CASSESRGESTGELFF. The CDR3 DNA sequence: TGCGCCAGCAGTGAGTCCCGGGGGGAGAGTACCGGGGAGCTGTTTTTT.

The chain employs TRBV7-9 and TRBJ1-1; possible D gene TRBD1, 5 bases. Per the germline V gene, CDR1 is SEHNR and CDR2 is FQNEAQ (reference sequence). The CDR3 covers 14 residues. Trimming removed 5 bases at V and 1 base at J, with 11 bases between. The CDR3 bases are TGTGCCAGCAGCAGACCGGGACCGAACACTGAAGCTTTCTTT. Encoded protein: CASSRPGPNTEAFF.

V and J are TRBV27 and TRBJ2-7, with D unclear. Germline CDR1 MNHEY, CDR2 SMNVEV (reference sequence). The CDR3 contains 14 residues. V lost 2 bases and J 5 bases, leaving 13 bases between the germline ends. CDR3 nucleotides: TGTGCCAGCAGTTTAGCCCGGGCGTTCCACGAGCAGTACTTC. This translates into CASSLARAFHEQYF.

V is TRBV19 and J is TRBJ2-5; 10 bases match TRBD1. The germline CDR1 and CDR2 sequences are LNHDA and SQIVND (reference sequence). The CDR3 has 13 amino acids. V shed 6 bases and J 2 bases; nucleotides not matched to a gene: 0. CDR3 DNA: TGTGCCAGTAGGGACAGGGGGCAAGAGACCCAGTACTTC. As protein: CASRDRGQETQYF.

V usage is TRBV6-5 and J usage is TRBJ1-2; D is unclear. Trimming cost V 0 bases and J 2 bases, with 10 bases left between them. CDR3 length: 15 amino acids. Germline V gene lookup returns CDR1 MNHEY and CDR2 SVGAGI. CDR3 amino acids: CASSYSTALNYGYTF. Written as DNA, the CDR3 is TGTGCCAGCAGTTACTCGACGGCCTTAAACTATGGCTACACCTTC.

This chain connects TRBV28 to TRBJ2-7; TRBD2 agrees at 11 bases. V lost 8 bases to trimming and J lost 4 bases; unmatched junction nucleotides: 10. The CDR3 is made up of 15 amino acids. CDR1 and CDR2 from the germline V gene are MDHEN and SYDVKM. Written as DNA, the CDR3 is TGTGCCAGCCGACTCCCGGGACTAGCGGATTACGAGCAGTACTTC. As protein: CASRLPGLADYEQYF.

This clone was counted only a few times. The chain is built from TRBV4-3 and TRBJ2-2, with D possibly being TRBD2 (5 bases). CDR3 length: 14 amino acids. V gave up 1 base and J gave up 6 bases, with 9 bases separating them. Germline lookup yields CDR1 LGHNA and CDR2 YSLEER. The CDR3 bases are TGCGCCAGCAGCCAAGTGGACTGGGCCGGGGAGCTGTTTTTT. As protein: CASSQVDWAGELFF.

The J gene is TRBJ1-1, the V gene TRBV28; 7 bases match TRBD1. V shed 7 bases and J 8 bases; nucleotides not matched to a gene: 13. The CDR3 has 14 amino acids. The germline CDR1 and CDR2 sequences are MDHEN and SYDVKM. CDR3 loop: CASIIRGIKAEAFF. CDR3 DNA sequence: TGTGCCAGCATAATCAGGGGGATAAAGGCAGAAGCTTTCTTT. Full variable domain (remainder filled in from reference TRBV28 and TRBJ1-1): DVKVTQSSRYLVKRTGEKVFLECVQDMDHENMFWYRQDPGLGLRLIYFSYDVKMKEKGDIPEGYSVSREKKERFSLILESASTNQTSMYLCASIIRGIKAEAFFGQGTRLTVV.

The J gene is TRBJ2-7, the V gene TRBV27, with 10 bases lining up with TRBD2. Losses at the gene ends were 7 bases for V and 1 base for J; bases not matched to a gene: 10. This CDR3 comprises 16 residues. CDR1 and CDR2 from the germline V gene are MNHEY and SMNVEV (reference sequence). In DNA form, the CDR3 reads TGTGCCAGCACAACCACCCCTAGCGGGAGTTCCTACGAGCAGTACTTC. Encoded protein: CASTTTPSGSSYEQYF.